This T cell receptor beta chain was sequenced for a study of cytomegalovirus exposure and HLA in healthy donors. Study results and caveats: Rarity characterized most TCR sequences, yet some public TCRs appeared in many donors. Earlier findings revealed that most TCR beta V segments proved productive either about 87% or about 30% of the time. Most subjects' HLA-A and HLA-B alleles were reportedly predicted from TCR beta sequences.

Primers: 60 Vbeta forward and 13 Jbeta reverse. Assay used: immunoSEQ multiplex PCR; TCRdb lists only in-frame clones, some missing. The sample has fewer than 100,000 clones; roughly 80% are singletons. Concerning this clone itself: Its cognate antigen is unknown.

Each donor was healthy, and each was a bone marrow donor. CDR3 length: 14 amino acids. Per germline, CDR1 MNHNS and CDR2 SASEGT. V lost 4 bases and J lost 6; bases outside the gene matches: 9. The chain employs TRBV6-1 and TRBJ2-7; 7 bases align to TRBD2. The specimen sequenced was PBMCs. The TCR sequence derives from a man in his fifties or sixties in good health and CMV-seropositive. For the CDR3, the DNA is TGTGCCAGCAGTGCTAGCGGCCCTTTGGGCGAGCAGTACTTC. This gives the protein CASSASGPLGEQYF.